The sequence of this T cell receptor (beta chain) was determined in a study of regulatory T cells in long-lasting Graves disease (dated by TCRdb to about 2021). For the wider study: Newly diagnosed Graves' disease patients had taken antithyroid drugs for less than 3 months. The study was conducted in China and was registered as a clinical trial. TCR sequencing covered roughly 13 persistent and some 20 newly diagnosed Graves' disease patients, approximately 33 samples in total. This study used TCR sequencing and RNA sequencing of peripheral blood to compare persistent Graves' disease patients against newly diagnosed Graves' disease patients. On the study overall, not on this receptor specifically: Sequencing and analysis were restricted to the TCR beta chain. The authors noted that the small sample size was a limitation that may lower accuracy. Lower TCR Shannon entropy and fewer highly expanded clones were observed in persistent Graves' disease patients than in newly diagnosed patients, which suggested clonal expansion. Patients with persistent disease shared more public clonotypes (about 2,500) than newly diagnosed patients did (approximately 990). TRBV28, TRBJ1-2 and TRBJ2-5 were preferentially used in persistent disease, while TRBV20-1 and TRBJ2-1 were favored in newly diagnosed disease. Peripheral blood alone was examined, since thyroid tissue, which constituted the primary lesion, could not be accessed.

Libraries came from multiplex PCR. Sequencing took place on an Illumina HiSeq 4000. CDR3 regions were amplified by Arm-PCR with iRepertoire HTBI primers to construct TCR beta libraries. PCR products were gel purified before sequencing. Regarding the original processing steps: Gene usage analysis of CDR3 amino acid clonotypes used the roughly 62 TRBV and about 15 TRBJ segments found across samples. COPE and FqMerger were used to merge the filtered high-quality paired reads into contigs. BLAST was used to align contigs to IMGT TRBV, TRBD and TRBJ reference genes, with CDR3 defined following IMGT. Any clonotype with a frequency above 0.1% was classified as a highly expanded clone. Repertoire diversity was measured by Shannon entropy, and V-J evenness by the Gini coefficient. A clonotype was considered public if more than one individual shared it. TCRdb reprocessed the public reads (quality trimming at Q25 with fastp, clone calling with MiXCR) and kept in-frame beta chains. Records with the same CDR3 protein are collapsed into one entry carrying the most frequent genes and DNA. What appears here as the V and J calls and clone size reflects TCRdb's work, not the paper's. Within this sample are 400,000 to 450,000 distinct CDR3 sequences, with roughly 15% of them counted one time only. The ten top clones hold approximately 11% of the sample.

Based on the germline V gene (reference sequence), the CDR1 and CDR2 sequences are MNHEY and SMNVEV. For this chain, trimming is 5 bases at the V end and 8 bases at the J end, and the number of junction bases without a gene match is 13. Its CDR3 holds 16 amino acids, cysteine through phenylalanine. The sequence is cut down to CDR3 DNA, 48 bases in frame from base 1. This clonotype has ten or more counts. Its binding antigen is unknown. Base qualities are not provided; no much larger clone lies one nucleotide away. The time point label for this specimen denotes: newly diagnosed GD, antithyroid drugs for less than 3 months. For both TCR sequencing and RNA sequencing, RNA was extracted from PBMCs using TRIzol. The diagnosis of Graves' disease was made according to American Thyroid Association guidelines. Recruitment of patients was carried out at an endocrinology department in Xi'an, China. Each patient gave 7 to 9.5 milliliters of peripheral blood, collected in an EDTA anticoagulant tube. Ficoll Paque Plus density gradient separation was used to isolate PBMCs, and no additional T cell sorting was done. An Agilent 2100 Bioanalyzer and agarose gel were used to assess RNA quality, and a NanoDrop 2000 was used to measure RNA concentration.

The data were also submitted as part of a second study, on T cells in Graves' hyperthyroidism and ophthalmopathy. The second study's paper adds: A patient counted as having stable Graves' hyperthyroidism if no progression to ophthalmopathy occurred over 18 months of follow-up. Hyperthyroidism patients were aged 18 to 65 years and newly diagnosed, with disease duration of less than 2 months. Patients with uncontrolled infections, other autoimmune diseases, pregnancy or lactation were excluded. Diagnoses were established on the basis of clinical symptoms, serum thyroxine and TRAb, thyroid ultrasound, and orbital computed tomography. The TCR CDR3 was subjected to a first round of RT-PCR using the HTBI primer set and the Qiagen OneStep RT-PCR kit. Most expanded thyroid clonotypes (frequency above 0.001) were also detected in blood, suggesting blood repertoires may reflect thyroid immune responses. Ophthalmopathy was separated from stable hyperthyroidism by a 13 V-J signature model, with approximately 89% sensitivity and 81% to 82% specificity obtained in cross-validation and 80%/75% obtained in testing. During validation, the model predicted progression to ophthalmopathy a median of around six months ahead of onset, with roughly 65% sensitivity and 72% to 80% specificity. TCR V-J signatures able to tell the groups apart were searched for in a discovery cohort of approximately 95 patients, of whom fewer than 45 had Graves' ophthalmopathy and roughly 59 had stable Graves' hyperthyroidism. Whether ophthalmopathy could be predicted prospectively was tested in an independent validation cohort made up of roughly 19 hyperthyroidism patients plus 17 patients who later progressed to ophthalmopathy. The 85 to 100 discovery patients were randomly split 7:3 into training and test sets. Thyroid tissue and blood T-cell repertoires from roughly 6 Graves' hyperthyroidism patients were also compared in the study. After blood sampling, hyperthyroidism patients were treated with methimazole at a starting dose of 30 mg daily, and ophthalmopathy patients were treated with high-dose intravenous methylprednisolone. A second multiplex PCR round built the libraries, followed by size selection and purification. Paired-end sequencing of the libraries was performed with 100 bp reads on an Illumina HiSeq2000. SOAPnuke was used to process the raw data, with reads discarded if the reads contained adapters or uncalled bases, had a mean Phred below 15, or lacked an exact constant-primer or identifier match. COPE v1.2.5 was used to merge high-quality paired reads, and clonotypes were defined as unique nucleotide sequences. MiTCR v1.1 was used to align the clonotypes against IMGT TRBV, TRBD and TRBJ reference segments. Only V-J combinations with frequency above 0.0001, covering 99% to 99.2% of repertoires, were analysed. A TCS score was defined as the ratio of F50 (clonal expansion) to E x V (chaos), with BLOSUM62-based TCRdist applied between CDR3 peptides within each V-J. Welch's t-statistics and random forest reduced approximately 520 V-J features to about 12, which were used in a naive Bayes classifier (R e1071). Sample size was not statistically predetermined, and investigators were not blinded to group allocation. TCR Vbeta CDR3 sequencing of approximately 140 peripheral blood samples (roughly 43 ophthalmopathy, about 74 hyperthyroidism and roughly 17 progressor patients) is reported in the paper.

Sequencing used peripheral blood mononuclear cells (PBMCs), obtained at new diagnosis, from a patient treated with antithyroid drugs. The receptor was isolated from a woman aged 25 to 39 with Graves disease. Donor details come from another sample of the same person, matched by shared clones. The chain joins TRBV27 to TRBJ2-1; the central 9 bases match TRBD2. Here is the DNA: TGTGCCAGCAGTCGACGTGGTAGCGGGAGTGTCTATGAGCAGTTCTTC. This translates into CASSRRGSGSVYEQFF.